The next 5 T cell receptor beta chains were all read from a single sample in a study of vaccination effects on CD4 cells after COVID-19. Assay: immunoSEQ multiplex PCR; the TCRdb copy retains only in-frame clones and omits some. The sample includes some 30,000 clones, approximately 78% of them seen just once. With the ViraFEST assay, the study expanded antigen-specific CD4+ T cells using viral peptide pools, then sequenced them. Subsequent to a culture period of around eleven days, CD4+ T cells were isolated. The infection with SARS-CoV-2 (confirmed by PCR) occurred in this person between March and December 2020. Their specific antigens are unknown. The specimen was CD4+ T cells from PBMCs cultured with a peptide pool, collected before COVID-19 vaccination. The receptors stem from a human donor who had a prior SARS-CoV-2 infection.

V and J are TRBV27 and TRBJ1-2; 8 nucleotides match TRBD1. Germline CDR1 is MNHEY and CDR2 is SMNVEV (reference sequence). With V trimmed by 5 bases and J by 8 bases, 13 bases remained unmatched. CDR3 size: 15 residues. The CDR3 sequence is CASSNRQGTLGGYTF. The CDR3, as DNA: TGTGCCAGCAGTAATAGACAGGGGACCTTGGGAGGCTACACCTTC.

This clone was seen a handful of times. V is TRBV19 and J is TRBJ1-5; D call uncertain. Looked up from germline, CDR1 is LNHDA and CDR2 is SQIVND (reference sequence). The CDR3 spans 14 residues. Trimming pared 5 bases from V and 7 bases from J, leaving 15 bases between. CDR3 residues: CASSSQPHGQPQHF. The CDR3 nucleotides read TGTGCCAGTAGTTCCCAGCCTCATGGCCAGCCCCAGCATTTT.

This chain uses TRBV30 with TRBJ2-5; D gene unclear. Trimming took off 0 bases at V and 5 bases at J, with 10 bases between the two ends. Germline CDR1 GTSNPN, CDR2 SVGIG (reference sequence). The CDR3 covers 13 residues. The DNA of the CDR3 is TGTGCCTGGAGTGTACGAATGAGGGAGACCCAGTACTTC. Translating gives CAWSVRMRETQYF.

CDR3 nucleotides: TGCGCCAGCAGTGAGTTGTGGGGGGGCCAGTCAGATACGCAGTATTTT. Translating it yields CASSELWGGQSDTQYF. The chain carries TRBV10-2 and TRBJ2-3; TRBD2 might be the D (7 bases). This CDR3 region has 16 residues. Per germline, CDR1 WSHSY and CDR2 SAAADI. V was pared by 1 base and J by 4 bases, with 15 bases between.

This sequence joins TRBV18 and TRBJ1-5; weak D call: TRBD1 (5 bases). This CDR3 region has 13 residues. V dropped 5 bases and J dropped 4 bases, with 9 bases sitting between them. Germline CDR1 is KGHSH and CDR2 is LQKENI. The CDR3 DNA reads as TGTGCCAGCTCAAGGGACTTAAATCAGCCCCAGCATTTT. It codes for CASSRDLNQPQHF.